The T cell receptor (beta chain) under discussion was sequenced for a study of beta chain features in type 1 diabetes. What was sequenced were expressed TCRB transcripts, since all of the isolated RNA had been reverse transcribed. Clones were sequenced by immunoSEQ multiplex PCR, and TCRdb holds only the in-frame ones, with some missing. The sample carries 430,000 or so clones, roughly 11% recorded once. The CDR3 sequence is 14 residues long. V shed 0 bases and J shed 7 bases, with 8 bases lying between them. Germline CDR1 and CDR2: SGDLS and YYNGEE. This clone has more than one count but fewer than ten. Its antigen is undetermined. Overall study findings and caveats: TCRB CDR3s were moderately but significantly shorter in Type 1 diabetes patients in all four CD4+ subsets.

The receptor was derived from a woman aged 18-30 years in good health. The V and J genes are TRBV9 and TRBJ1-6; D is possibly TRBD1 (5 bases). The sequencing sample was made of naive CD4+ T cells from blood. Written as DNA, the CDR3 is TGTGCCAGCAGCGTAGCAGGGATCAATTCACCCCTCCACTTT. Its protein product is CASSVAGINSPLHF.